This T cell receptor beta chain derives from a study of blood T cell repertoires in COVID-19. Whole-study context: PBMCs, B-cell-depleted T cells, or T cells were the source of the cDNA or gDNA that made up the material.

The CDR3 covers 14 residues. V lost 2 bases, J lost 7 bases, and 3 bases stayed unmatched. The V gene's germline CDR1 is LNHDA and CDR2 SQIVND (reference sequence). Methods used by the authors: Reference gene primer amplification yielded estimated nucleated cell counts. Sequencing used immunoSEQ multiplex PCR; TCRdb keeps in-frame clones, though not all of them. The V and J calls and clone size are taken from that table; D and trimming were inferred from the DNA. The sample holds 150,000 to 200,000 clones, about 83% seen once. The sequencing sample was made of peripheral blood. The receptor comes from a woman in her 70s with COVID-19, enrolled during active disease. The chain joins TRBV19 to TRBJ2-1, with 9 bases that match TRBD2. CDR3 amino acids: CASSILAGANEQFF. The CDR3 DNA sequence: TGTGCCAGTAGTATATTAGCGGGAGCTAATGAGCAGTTCTTC.